This TCR beta chain was captured by sequencing in a study of blood T cells in healthy people across ages. Study-level findings and limits: CMV infection status of these donors was not known. Underestimates were what the diversity estimates from one million T cells were considered to be.

Sample-barcoded 5' priming and a J-beta primer mix drove a second PCR of about 6 to 12 cycles. A template-switch adaptor that had 12 random nucleotides put a tag on each cDNA molecule. TCRdb re-derived calls from the 5' RACE reads in MiXCR, one entry per CDR3 protein. The table has about 930,000 distinct CDR3 sequences, almost 30% seen once; the top ten hold roughly 10%. This CDR3 spans 16 amino acids. Looked up from germline, CDR1 is DFQATT and CDR2 is SNEGSKA (reference sequence). Trimming cost V 0 bases and J 0 bases, with 12 bases left between them. This clonotype came up many times. Its antigen is currently unknown. This sample also belongs to another study, concerning T cells of mothers and their children. As that study records: The study recruited a few healthy Caucasian mothers and their six children as donors.

This sequence joins TRBV20-1 and TRBJ2-1; D is unresolved. Sequenced sample: blood. The sequence was obtained from a woman in her 40s in good health. DNA for the CDR3: TGCAGTGCTAGAGATCAAAGGGTGAGCTCCTACAATGAGCAGTTCTTC. Translating it yields CSARDQRVSSYNEQFF.